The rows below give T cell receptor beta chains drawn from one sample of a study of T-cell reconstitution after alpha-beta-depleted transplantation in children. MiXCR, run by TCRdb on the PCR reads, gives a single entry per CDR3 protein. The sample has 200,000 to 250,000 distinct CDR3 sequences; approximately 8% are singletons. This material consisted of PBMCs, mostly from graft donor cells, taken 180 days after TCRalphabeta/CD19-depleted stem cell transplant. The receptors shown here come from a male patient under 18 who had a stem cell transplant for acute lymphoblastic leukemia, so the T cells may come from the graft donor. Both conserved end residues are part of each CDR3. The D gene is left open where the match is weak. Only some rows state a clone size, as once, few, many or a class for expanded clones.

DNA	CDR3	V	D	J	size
TGTGCCAGCAGTCCCCTCCCCGGGACCGGCACAGATACGCAGTATTTT	CASSPLPGTGTDTQYF	TRBV12-3/TRBV12-4	NA	TRBJ2-3	many
TGTGCCAGCACCTTAGCGGGAGGATACGAGCAGTACTTC	CASTLAGGYEQYF	TRBV27	TRBD2	TRBJ2-7	many
TGCAGTGCCGGCGAGGCTAGCGGGTACTACGAGCAGTACTTC	CSAGEASGYYEQYF	TRBV20-1	TRBD2	TRBJ2-7	many
TGTGCCAGCAGTCTGCCAGGGGGTTGGGAGACCCAGTACTTC	CASSLPGGWETQYF	TRBV12-3/TRBV12-4	TRBD1	TRBJ2-5	many
TGTGCCAGCAGCCCCGACGCAGATACGCAGTATTTT	CASSPDADTQYF	TRBV7-3	NA	TRBJ2-3	many
TGTGCCAGCAGCTTACTCCGGGGGAGGGGGGGGAGGCTTCTAGCCAAAAACATTCAGTACTTC	CASSLLRGRGGRLLAKNIQYF	TRBV7-2	NA	TRBJ2-4	many
TGTGCCAGCTCACGAAGTGGGACAAATGAGCAGTTCTTC	CASSRSGTNEQFF	TRBV18	NA	TRBJ2-1	few
TGTGCCTTCAGTTTGAGGCGGGGGGGCTGGGACGGCAATGAGCAGTTCTTC	CAFSLRRGGWDGNEQFF	TRBV12-3/TRBV12-4	TRBD2	TRBJ2-1	NA
TGTGCCAGCAGTTTCTACTACAACTCCTACGAGCAGTACTTC	CASSFYYNSYEQYF	TRBV27	NA	TRBJ2-7	many
TGCAGCGTTGTTAGGGGGGCCCTAGGCCAAGAGACCCAGTACTTC	CSVVRGALGQETQYF	TRBV29-1	NA	TRBJ2-5	many
TGCGCCAGCAGCGGACCGGGACAGGGGTACGAGCAGTACTTC	CASSGPGQGYEQYF	TRBV4-1	TRBD1	TRBJ2-7	NA
TGTGCCAGCAGATCAAGACAGGCCAATGAGCAGTTCTTC	CASRSRQANEQFF	TRBV12-3/TRBV12-4	NA	TRBJ2-1	many
TGTGCCAGCAGCCCCGCACCGACCAAGAGTGAAAAACTGTTTTTT	CASSPAPTKSEKLFF	TRBV7-2	NA	TRBJ1-4	many
TGTGCCAGCAGCGTAGAGGGGACTAGGGGAAAGGAGACCCAGTACTTC	CASSVEGTRGKETQYF	TRBV9	TRBD2	TRBJ2-5	many
TGTGCCATCAAGGGGGGGACCGGGGAGCTGTTTTTT	CAIKGGTGELFF	TRBV5-4	NA	TRBJ2-2	many
TGTGCCAGCTCACCACGATCTGGGGGTTTCTCCTACGAGCAGTACTTC	CASSPRSGGFSYEQYF	TRBV18	NA	TRBJ2-7	many
TGCGCCAGCAGCCCCGGGAACGGCTACCAAGAGACCCAGTACTTC	CASSPGNGYQETQYF	TRBV5-1	NA	TRBJ2-5	many
TGTGCCAGCAGCCTAAGAAGGGGGAGGAGCAACGGCAATGAGCAGTTCTTC	CASSLRRGRSNGNEQFF	TRBV3-1	NA	TRBJ2-1	many
TGTGCCAGCAGTTTAGGACGGGCTAGCAATCAGCCCCAGCATTTT	CASSLGRASNQPQHF	TRBV27	NA	TRBJ1-5	many
TGCGCCAGCAGCTTGTGGGGAGCTGGGGCCAACGTCCTGACTTTC	CASSLWGAGANVLTF	TRBV5-1	NA	TRBJ2-6	many
TGTGCCAGCAGGACGGACGGTCAGCCCCAGCATTTT	CASRTDGQPQHF	TRBV12-3/TRBV12-4	NA	TRBJ1-5	many
TGTGCCAGCAGTGACCCTAGCGGGGGCCCTCAAGAGACCCAGTACTTC	CASSDPSGGPQETQYF	TRBV2	TRBD2	TRBJ2-5	many
TGCAGTGCTAGACCCCCGACAGGGGGACAGCCCCAGCATTTT	CSARPPTGGQPQHF	TRBV20-1	TRBD1	TRBJ1-5	many
TGCAGTGCTAGGAGACAGGGGGCGTCCGAGCAGTACTTC	CSARRQGASEQYF	TRBV20-1	TRBD1	TRBJ2-7	many
TGTGCCAGCAGCGGACAGCGGGAAGCTTTCTTT	CASSGQREAFF	TRBV7-2	NA	TRBJ1-1	many
TGCAGGGGTAGAGATGAGGAGGTATACAATGAGCAGTTCTTC	CRGRDEEVYNEQFF	TRBV20-1	NA	TRBJ2-1	NA
TGTGCCAGCAGCCTGCTGACAGGGCCGAATGAGCAGTTCTTC	CASSLLTGPNEQFF	TRBV7-3	TRBD1	TRBJ2-1	many
TGTGCCAGCAGCTTACAGGGTCCGGCCAACGTCCTGACTTTC	CASSLQGPANVLTF	TRBV7-6	NA	TRBJ2-6	many
TGCAGTGCTAGACTAGCGGGGGGGCAAGAGCAGTACTTC	CSARLAGGQEQYF	TRBV20-1	TRBD2	TRBJ2-7	many
TGTGCCAGCAGCTTACTCAGGGTTCAGCCCCAGCATTTT	CASSLLRVQPQHF	TRBV7-8	NA	TRBJ1-5	NA
TGTGCCAGCAGTTACTCGACGGGGCCCCAGCATTTT	CASSYSTGPQHF	TRBV6-6	NA	TRBJ1-5	many
TGTGCCAGCAGCTCAGCAGGAGGATTCGATACTTTCTTT	CASSSAGGFDTFF	TRBV7-9	NA	TRBJ1-1	many